This TCR beta chain was observed in a study of T-cell memory formation after mild COVID-19. This clonotype qualifies as large. Its target is not known. Whole-study results and caveats: Day 15 to 85 contracting clones showed balanced CD4/CD8; later expanders leaned CD4+.

Using its own MiXCR run on the 5' RACE reads, TCRdb lists one record per CDR3 protein. The sample yields around 500,000 distinct CDR3 sequences, 15% to 20% seen once. This CDR3 comprises 16 residues. Trimming at V came to 7 bases and at J to 10 bases, leaving 19 bases not matched to a gene. Germline CDR1 reads LNHDA; CDR2 reads SQIVND (reference sequence). Sequencing was carried out using PBMCs or a T cell subset sorted from them (not recorded which). The V call is TRBV19, the J call TRBJ1-1; 9 bases line up with TRBD1. The TCR sequence derives from an adult woman who had mild COVID-19 (a few samples of this study predate the infection). Cell type and time point are not known. Written as DNA, the CDR3 is TGTGCCAGTATCGGGACAGGGTCTCGAGTATCAGGGGGAGCTTTCTTT. It is translated as CASIGTGSRVSGGAFF. Together with reference TRBV19 and TRBJ1-1, the CDR3 gives the full variable domain: DGGITQSPKYLFRKEGQNVTLSCEQNLNHDAMYWYRQDPGQGLRLIYYSQIVNDFQKGDIAEGYSVSREKKESFPLTVTSAQKNPTAFYLCASIGTGSRVSGGAFFGQGTRLTVV.